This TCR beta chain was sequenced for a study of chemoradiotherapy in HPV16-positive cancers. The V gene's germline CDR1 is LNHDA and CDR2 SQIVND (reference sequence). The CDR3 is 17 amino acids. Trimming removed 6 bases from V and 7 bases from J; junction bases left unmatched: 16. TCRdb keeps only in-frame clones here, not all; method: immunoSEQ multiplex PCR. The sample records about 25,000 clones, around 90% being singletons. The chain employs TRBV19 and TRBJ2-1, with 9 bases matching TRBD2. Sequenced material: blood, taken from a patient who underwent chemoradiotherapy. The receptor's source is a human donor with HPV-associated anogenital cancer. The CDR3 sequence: CASRAYGAGGPQNEQFF. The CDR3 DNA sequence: TGTGCCAGTAGGGCCTATGGGGCGGGAGGGCCTCAAAATGAGCAGTTCTTC.